This TCR beta chain was obtained from a study of graft-versus-host responses after intestinal transplantation. Study context: All recipients were transplanted with multivisceral, liver-intestinal, or isolated intestinal grafts. Induction with anti-thymocyte globulin, then tacrolimus and steroids for three to four years, was given to all recipients. Notes on the study in general: Marrow from the recipient contained GvH clones, some of which had appeared first in ileum or blood.

The sample holds one count of this clone. Its target is unknown. The assay was immunoSEQ multiplex PCR, and TCRdb's table has in-frame clones only and misses some. The sample records some 150,000 clones, around 90% being singletons. The germline V gene encodes CDR1 MNHNY and CDR2 SVGAGI (reference sequence). The V gene end was trimmed by 4 bases and the J gene end by 1 base; junction bases not matched to a gene: 4. The length of the CDR3 is 16 residues. Sequenced here: unstimulated CD4+ T cells sorted from spleen or lymph node cells, sampled before intestinal transplant. The TCR comes from a human donor who received an intestinal transplant. This rearrangement joins TRBV6-6 to TRBJ2-4; 10 bases line up with TRBD1. The DNA of the CDR3 is TGTGCCAGCAGTTCCGGGACAGGGGTTGCCAAAAACATTCAGTACTTC. This codes for CASSSGTGVAKNIQYF.